The 23 T cell receptor beta chains given below trace back to one sample, sequenced in a study of CD8+ T cells in alopecia areata. Sequencing relied on a cDNA template that was reverse transcribed from extracted RNA. Assay: immunoSEQ multiplex PCR; the TCRdb copy retains only in-frame clones and omits some. The repertoire holds approximately 180,000 clones, roughly 66% seen once, with approximately 1% in the top ten. Treatment noted: oral pan-JAK inhibitor, 5-10 mg twice daily. Here the sequenced sample was CD4+ T cells sorted from blood, taken at week 24, from a patient treated with tofacitinib. The origin of the receptors is a human donor with alopecia areata.

V is TRBV5-6 and J is TRBJ2-7; no clear D. V was shortened by 0 bases and J by 4 bases, with 2 bases between the two germline ends. This CDR3 region has 11 residues. Germline CDR1 is SGHDT and CDR2 is YYEEEE. CDR3 residues: CASSLEYEQYF. The CDR3 nucleotides are TGTGCCAGCAGCTTGGAGTACGAGCAGTACTTC.

The chain couples TRBV2 to TRBJ1-5, with D possibly being TRBD1 (6 bases). Germline V gives CDR1 SNHLY, CDR2 FYNNEI. V dropped 3 bases and J dropped 4 bases, with 19 bases sitting between them. The CDR3 is 17 amino acids. The CDR3 DNA follows: TGTGCCAGCAGTGATCCAGGGGATCCCACGGTTAATCAGCCCCAGCATTTT. Its protein is CASSDPGDPTVNQPQHF.

The genes are TRBV5-6 and TRBJ1-5; possible D gene TRBD1, 6 bases. The germline gives CDR1 SGHDT, CDR2 YYEEEE. V lost 4 bases to trimming and J lost 5 bases, with 16 bases between them. The CDR3 covers 15 residues. The CDR3 reads CASSRGQTIDQPQHF. DNA for the CDR3: TGTGCCAGCAGCCGCGGACAGACGATAGATCAGCCCCAGCATTTT.

The V call is TRBV5-1, the J call TRBJ2-7, with 8 bases fitting TRBD2. Germline trimming cut 2 bases from V and 2 bases from J; bases unmatched to any gene: 15. The CDR3 is 18 amino acids. Germline V gives CDR1 SGHRS, CDR2 YFSETQ. The CDR3 nucleotides read TGCGCCAGCAGCTTCACTTCTACCGGACTAGCCACAACCTACGAGCAGTACTTC. Protein sequence: CASSFTSTGLATTYEQYF.

This clone was observed a handful of times. The chain employs TRBV7-2 and TRBJ2-7; TRBD1 matches 8 bases. The V gene end was trimmed by 5 bases and the J gene end by 3 bases; junction bases not matched to a gene: 6. This CDR3 comprises 14 residues. Germline V lookup: CDR1 SGHTA, CDR2 FQGNSA. DNA for the CDR3: TGTGCCAGCAGCCCCTACGGACAGGGCTACGAGCAGTACTTC. Translation gives CASSPYGQGYEQYF.

The V call is TRBV18, the J call TRBJ2-1; 7 bases match TRBD2. Germline CDR1 KGHSH, CDR2 LQKENI. The CDR3 extends over 14 amino acids. The trim removed 3 bases at V and 7 bases at J, leaving 6 bases unmatched. DNA for the CDR3: TGTGCCAGCTCACCCAGCGGGATAGGGAATGAGCAGTTCTTC. It yields the protein CASSPSGIGNEQFF. Variable domain in full (rest from reference TRBV18 and TRBJ2-1): NAGVMQNPRHLVRRRGQEARLRCSPMKGHSHVYWYRQLPEEGLKFMVYLQKENIIDESGMPKERFSAEFPKEGPSILRIQQVVRGDSAAYFCASSPSGIGNEQFFGPGTRLTVL.

V gene TRBV5-4 combines with J gene TRBJ2-6; maybe TRBD2 (6 bases). The CDR3 extends over 18 amino acids. CDR1 is SGHNT, CDR2 YYREEE, per germline (reference sequence). The ends were cut back, 0 bases at V and 2 bases at J, with 15 bases in the middle. The CDR3 DNA reads TGTGCCAGCAGCTTGGCCACGTTGCGGGGAACTGGGGCCAACGTCCTGACTTTC. Protein sequence: CASSLATLRGTGANVLTF.

The chain links TRBV29-1 to TRBJ1-1; maybe TRBD1 (5 bases). The CDR3 spans 12 residues. The V end lost 4 bases, the J end lost 8 bases, and 14 bases lay between the germline ends. Per germline, CDR1 SQVTM and CDR2 ANQGSEA. CDR3 in DNA: TGCAGCGTTGCTTTTTGGGGGTCCGAAGCTTTCTTT. It codes for CSVAFWGSEAFF.

This clone has a single count. Other DNA sequences from this sample encode an identical CDR3 as well. This chain uses TRBV25-1 with TRBJ1-5; D possibly corresponds to TRBD1 (5 bases). V lost 1 base and J 2 bases, leaving 6 bases between the germline ends. The CDR3 contains 14 residues. Germline CDR1 and CDR2: MGHDK and SYGVNS. CDR3 coding DNA: TGTGCCAGCAGTGAATCGGGGGGCAATCAGCCCCAGCATTTT. Its protein is CASSESGGNQPQHF.

This clone was detected a few times. The chain has TRBV29-1 and TRBJ2-3; either TRBD1 or TRBD2 may fit D (5 bases each). The CDR3 totals 16 residues. Trimming cost V 7 bases and J 4 bases, with 24 bases left between them. Per the germline V gene, CDR1 is SQVTM and CDR2 is ANQGSEA. Here the CDR3 reads CSALTSRGRMSDTQYF. As DNA, the CDR3 is TGCAGCGCCCTAACTTCGAGGGGTAGGATGTCAGATACGCAGTATTTT.

A note on this clone: At one end, the junction sequence differs from germline, possibly due to a read error. J is TRBJ2-3 and V is TRBV10-3; no firm D call. CDR3 length: 14 amino acids. The germline V gene encodes CDR1 ENHRY and CDR2 SYGVKD. CDR3 bases: TGTACCATCAGTGACGTCTTAACCACAGATACGCAGTATTTT. This translates into CTISDVLTTDTQYF.

This clone was seen many times. The V call is TRBV5-1, the J call TRBJ2-1; D gene ambiguous. V lost 3 bases to trimming and J lost 0 bases, with 13 bases between them. CDR3 length: 16 amino acids. CDR1 is SGHRS, CDR2 YFSETQ, per germline. DNA of the CDR3: TGCGCCAGCAGCTCCCAGCCTGGAAGCTCCTACAATGAGCAGTTCTTC. Translation: CASSSQPGSSYNEQFF.

V and J are TRBV30 and TRBJ1-1; D not resolved. The CDR3 totals 12 residues. The V gene's germline CDR1 is GTSNPN and CDR2 SVGIG (reference sequence). CDR3 amino acids: CVVRPLNTEAFF. Here the CDR3 DNA reads TGTGTAGTACGACCCCTGAACACTGAAGCTTTCTTT.

This rearrangement joins TRBV25-1 to TRBJ1-1, with a weak D call TRBD1 (6 bases). CDR1 MGHDK and CDR2 SYGVNS come from the germline V gene. This CDR3 contains 13 residues. Trimming took off 3 bases at V and 12 bases at J, with 17 bases between the two ends. The CDR3 here is CASSDIGTILPFF. CDR3 nucleotide sequence: TGTGCCAGCAGTGACATCGGGACAATCCTACCTTTCTTT.

This chain uses TRBV7-9 with TRBJ2-7, with 11 bases identical to TRBD2. After removal of 6 bases from V and 5 bases from J, the junction contained 6 bases not matched to a gene. This CDR3 region has 14 residues. The germline gives CDR1 SEHNR, CDR2 FQNEAQ (reference sequence). The chain's CDR3 is CASRFSTSGDEQYF. CDR3 coding DNA: TGTGCCAGCAGGTTTTCGACTAGCGGGGACGAGCAGTACTTC.

The V call is TRBV5-4, the J call TRBJ2-1, with D unresolved. Per germline, CDR1 SGHNT and CDR2 YYREEE (reference sequence). The CDR3 is 13 amino acids. Trimming left V 4 bases short and J 5 bases short, with 10 bases between. The CDR3 region is CASSQTVDNEQFF. CDR3 nucleotide sequence: TGTGCCAGCAGCCAGACGGTAGACAATGAGCAGTTCTTC.

This sequence joins TRBV30 and TRBJ2-5, with D unclear. Germline assignment: CDR1 GTSNPN and CDR2 SVGIG (reference sequence). This CDR3 spans 14 amino acids. V was trimmed by 2 bases and J by 4 bases, leaving 14 bases between them. The CDR3 DNA reads as TGTGCCTGGAGTTCTAATCTCTCCCGAGAGACCCAGTACTTC. Protein sequence: CAWSSNLSRETQYF. The full variable domain, rest sourced from reference TRBV30 and TRBJ2-5, is SQTIHQWPATLVQPVGSPLSLECTVEGTSNPNLYWYRQAAGRGLQLLFYSVGIGQISSEVPQNLSASRPQDRQFILSSKKLLLSDSGFYLCAWSSNLSRETQYFGPGTRLLVL.

Only a few counts were recorded for this clone. The J gene is TRBJ1-1, the V gene TRBV29-1; no firm D call. The CDR3 sequence is 14 residues long. Trimming left V 3 bases short and J 2 bases short, with 13 bases between. CDR1 and CDR2 (germline): SQVTM, ANQGSEA. The CDR3 reads CSVDSRVHNTEAFF. The CDR3 DNA reads as TGCAGCGTTGATAGTAGGGTTCATAACACTGAAGCTTTCTTT.

This clone was picked up one time. The V and J genes are TRBV9 and TRBJ2-3; D is unclear. CDR3 length equals 14 residues. Germline CDR1 and CDR2: SGDLS and YYNGEE. V was clipped by 0 bases and J by 1 base, with 6 bases between them. CDR3 DNA: TGTGCCAGCAGCGTAGACGGCCGCACAGATACGCAGTATTTT. Its protein is CASSVDGRTDTQYF.

This clone was seen a single time. The chain couples TRBV30 to TRBJ1-1; 8 bases map to TRBD1. After removal of 4 bases from V and 0 bases from J, the junction contained 10 bases not matched to a gene. Per germline, CDR1 GTSNPN and CDR2 SVGIG (reference sequence). This CDR3 region has 16 residues. Written as DNA, the CDR3 is TGTGCCTGGAAAATACAGGGGGGGCCGGTGAACACTGAAGCTTTCTTT. Translating it yields CAWKIQGGPVNTEAFF.

The chain is built from TRBV9 and TRBJ1-2; possible D gene TRBD1, 6 bases. The CDR3 covers 15 residues. In germline, CDR1 is SGDLS, CDR2 YYNGEE. With 0 bases removed from V and 3 bases from J, the gap between germline ends came to 12 bases. CDR3 nucleotides: TGTGCCAGCAGCGTAGAGCAGGGGCCATACTATGGCTACACCTTC. It specifies CASSVEQGPYYGYTF.

The chain is built from TRBV10-3 and TRBJ1-5; no clear D. V was clipped by 3 bases and J by 2 bases, with 2 bases between them. CDR1 and CDR2 from the germline V gene are ENHRY and SYGVKD. The CDR3 is 12 residues long. The CDR3 reads CAISDRNQPQHF. CDR3 nucleotide sequence: TGTGCCATCAGTGACCGCAATCAGCCCCAGCATTTT.

This chain joins TRBV29-1 and TRBJ2-7, with D maybe TRBD1 (6 bases). The CDR3 runs to 14 residues. V was trimmed by 5 bases and J by 0 bases, leaving 14 bases between them. The germline gives CDR1 SQVTM, CDR2 ANQGSEA. The chain's CDR3 is CSVLWDTSSYEQYF. The DNA of the CDR3 is TGCAGCGTTTTGTGGGACACCTCCTCCTACGAGCAGTACTTC.